Listed below are T cell receptor beta chains from one sample, sequenced in a study of spatial heterogeneity in lung cancer. TCRdb recomputed calls from the 5' RACE reads with MiXCR, one row per CDR3 protein. The table has 8,500 to 13,000 distinct CDR3 sequences, roughly 13% seen once; the top ten hold approximately 39%. The material sequenced was lung tumor tissue, taken at surgery. These receptors all come from a male donor with early-stage non-small cell lung cancer. Each CDR3 is given with its conserved first and last residue. The D gene is left open where the match is weak. Clone sizes are given selectively: once, few, many, or a class where the clone is expanded.

j_call v_call d_call clone_size cdr3_nt cdr3_aa
TRBJ1-5 TRBV4-1 . few TGCGCCAGCAGCCAAGAGGAGGTACACTTCAATCAGCCCCAGCATTTT CASSQEEVHFNQPQHF
TRBJ2-1 TRBV19 . many TGTGCCAGCAGAGTAAGAGGGGACTTGTACAATGAGCAGTTCTTC CASRVRGDLYNEQFF
TRBJ1-1 TRBV18 . . TGTGCCAGCTCACCAACAGGGACCACTGAAGCTTTCTTT CASSPTGTTEAFF
TRBJ1-6 TRBV10-3 TRBD1 . TGTGCCATCAGTGAATCGACAGGGGTCGGTTCACCCCTCCACTTT CAISESTGVGSPLHF
TRBJ2-7 TRBV6-5 . many TGTGCCAGCAGGTACGACGGTTTTGGGGAGCAGTACTTC CASRYDGFGEQYF
TRBJ1-2 TRBV5-5 . . TGTGCCAGCAGTCAGGACAGAGTCGGCTACACCTTC CASSQDRVGYTF
TRBJ2-1 TRBV7-2 TRBD1 many TGTGCCAGCAGGCCATCCGGGACAGGGGTATACAATGAGCAGTTCTTC CASRPSGTGVYNEQFF
TRBJ2-1 TRBV7-9 TRBD1 few TGTGCCAGCAGTCGACAGGGCCCCTACAATGAGCAGTTCTTC CASSRQGPYNEQFF
TRBJ1-1 TRBV6-5 . . TGTGTCACCAGGGGACCAAAAGGTAGCACTGAAGCTTTCTTT CVTRGPKGSTEAFF
TRBJ1-1 TRBV6-5 . few TGTGCCAGCAGCTTTAACAGGAGATTAGACACTGAAGCTTTCTTT CASSFNRRLDTEAFF
TRBJ2-2 TRBV7-2 . . TGTGCCAGCAAACCAGCGAACACCGGGGAGCTGTTTTTT CASKPANTGELFF
TRBJ1-5 TRBV18 . many TGTGCCAGCTCACTTTTCGGGGGCGCCGGTGGTAGCAATCAGCCCCAGCATTTT CASSLFGGAGGSNQPQHF
TRBJ1-1 TRBV20-1 . . TGCAGTGCCCCGGCCAGCCAGCTGAACACTGAAGCTTTCTTT CSAPASQLNTEAFF
TRBJ1-6 TRBV20-1 . . TGCAGTGCTATCGAGGACGGGAATTCACCCCTCCACTTT CSAIEDGNSPLHF
TRBJ1-1 TRBV7-2 . medium-sized TGTGCCAGCAGCTCACCCCGGACGGGCGACACTGAAGCTTTCTTT CASSSPRTGDTEAFF
TRBJ1-1 TRBV6-2/TRBV6-3 . . TGTGCCAGCAGTTACTCTAGGGTGACTGAAGCTTTCTTT CASSYSRVTEAFF
TRBJ2-2 TRBV19 . many TGTGCCAGTAGTATCTGGGGGCGTACCGGGGAGCTGTTTTTT CASSIWGRTGELFF
TRBJ1-1 TRBV20-1 . many TGCAGTGCTCGGACCGGATTCACTGAAGCTTTCTTT CSARTGFTEAFF
TRBJ2-2 TRBV28 . . TGTGCCAGTACAGGGCCCCTCACCGGGGAGCTGTTTTTT CASTGPLTGELFF
TRBJ1-1 TRBV7-2 TRBD1 . TGTGCCAGCAGCTTTCGGACAGGGGGGACTGAAGCTTTCTTT CASSFRTGGTEAFF
TRBJ2-7 TRBV10-3 . few TGTGCCATCAGTGAGTCGACGGGTACCTACGAGCAGTACTTC CAISESTGTYEQYF
TRBJ2-7 TRBV18 TRBD1 many TGTGCCAGCTCACCACCGGGGACAGGGAGTCTATACGAGCAGTACTTC CASSPPGTGSLYEQYF
TRBJ1-2 TRBV20-1 . . TGCAGTGCTAGCCCCCCAGAATTGAACAATGGCTACACCTTC CSASPPELNNGYTF
TRBJ1-1 TRBV6-5 TRBD1 many TGTGCCAGCAGTTTCCGACAGGGGGCCGGCACTGAAGCTTTCTTT CASSFRQGAGTEAFF
TRBJ2-5 TRBV10-1 . many TGCGCCAGCAGTGAGTCTGGAAACCGGGAGACCCAGTACTTC CASSESGNRETQYF
TRBJ2-1 TRBV28 . many TGTGCCAGCAGTTTGACTAGCAATGAGCAGTTCTTC CASSLTSNEQFF
TRBJ2-5 TRBV28 TRBD2 few TGTGCCAGCAGCACTATAGGACTAGCGGGAGAGACCCAGTACTTC CASSTIGLAGETQYF
TRBJ2-5 TRBV20-1 . many TGCAGTGCTAGCGATTGGGCAGAAGAGACCCAGTACTTC CSASDWAEETQYF
TRBJ2-2 TRBV7-2 . . TGTGCCAGCAGTTCCATCAGGGCCGGGGAGCTGTTTTTT CASSSIRAGELFF
TRBJ2-2 TRBV29-1 . many TGCAGCGTCGCGGGGTCTAACACCGGGGAGCTGTTTTTT CSVAGSNTGELFF
TRBJ1-4 TRBV18 . . TGTGCCAGCTCACCCGTTCCGGGACACCCGTATAATGAAAAACTGTTTTTT CASSPVPGHPYNEKLFF
TRBJ2-3 TRBV20-1 TRBD2 many TGCAGTGCTAGAGATCTGGCTAGCGGGGGCGTAGATACGCAGTATTTT CSARDLASGGVDTQYF
TRBJ2-3 TRBV9 . few TGTGCCAGCAGCGTATCCAGGGCAGATACGCAGTATTTT CASSVSRADTQYF
TRBJ2-3 TRBV29-1 TRBD1 . TGCAGCGTGAACAGGGGGCGAGGGGATACGCAGTATTTT CSVNRGRGDTQYF
TRBJ2-7 TRBV27 . many TGTGCCAGCAGTACCTTTGGGACGGCCGCCTACGAGCAGTACTTC CASSTFGTAAYEQYF
TRBJ1-1 TRBV30 . few TGTGCCTGGAGTTCAGATCGGGGGACTGAAGCTTTCTTT CAWSSDRGTEAFF
TRBJ2-7 TRBV10-2 . many TGCGCCAGCAGTACCAGCTCCTACGAGCAGTACTTC CASSTSSYEQYF
TRBJ2-4 TRBV15 . . TGTGCCACCAGCGCAAGTTACATGGACATTCAGTACTTC CATSASYMDIQYF
TRBJ2-1 TRBV7-9 . . TGTGCCAGCAGCTTAGGAACAGTCCGATCAGAGAATGAGCAGTTCTTC CASSLGTVRSENEQFF
TRBJ1-1 TRBV3-1 . . TGTGCCAGCAGCCAAACTCTCACAGGGATAGCTTTCTTT CASSQTLTGIAFF
TRBJ2-3 TRBV4-1 . . TGCGCCAGCAGCCAGGACAGTCAGATCAGCACAGATACGCAGTATTTT CASSQDSQISTDTQYF
TRBJ1-1 TRBV6-6 TRBD1 . TGTGCCAGCAGCCGAGGACAGGGAAGGTTGAACACTGAAGCTTTCTTT CASSRGQGRLNTEAFF
TRBJ1-1 TRBV29-1 TRBD1 many TGCAGCGCTTCAACAGGGGGGAGCACTGAAGCTTTCTTT CSASTGGSTEAFF
TRBJ2-3 TRBV7-2 TRBD2 few TGTGCCAGCAGCCCCTCCGGACTAGCCTCAGATACGCAGTATTTT CASSPSGLASDTQYF
TRBJ1-1 TRBV10-3 . . TGTGCCATCAACCGGGACACTAACACTGAAGCTTTCTTT CAINRDTNTEAFF
TRBJ2-1 TRBV6-2/TRBV6-3 . few TGTGCCAGCAGGAGGGGGTATGAGCAGTTCTTC CASRRGYEQFF
TRBJ1-3 TRBV6-5 . many TGTGCCAGCAGTTACGGTCTGGGGGGGATCGGAAACACCATATATTTT CASSYGLGGIGNTIYF
TRBJ1-2 TRBV2 . . TGTGCCAGCAGTGAAGCGTCAGGGGTCTATGGCTACACCTTC CASSEASGVYGYTF
TRBJ2-7 TRBV6-5 TRBD2 few TGTGCCAGCAGTGGACTAGCGGGGCCCTACGAGCAGTACTTC CASSGLAGPYEQYF
TRBJ1-3 TRBV19 TRBD1 many TGTGCCAGTAGCGACAGGGGGCGGCTTGGAAACACCATATATTTT CASSDRGRLGNTIYF
TRBJ2-5 TRBV7-2 TRBD2 . TGTGCCAGCAGCCACCCAAGGACTAGCGGGGGGGCGGCCGCCCAGTACTTC CASSHPRTSGGAAAQYF
TRBJ2-5 TRBV5-1 . . TGCGTCAGCAGCTTGGCCGGGACCCGTCAAGAGACCCAGTACTTC CVSSLAGTRQETQYF
TRBJ1-5 TRBV6-6 . . TGTGCCAGCAGTTACTCGGGGGGAAGTCAGCCCCAGCATTTT CASSYSGGSQPQHF